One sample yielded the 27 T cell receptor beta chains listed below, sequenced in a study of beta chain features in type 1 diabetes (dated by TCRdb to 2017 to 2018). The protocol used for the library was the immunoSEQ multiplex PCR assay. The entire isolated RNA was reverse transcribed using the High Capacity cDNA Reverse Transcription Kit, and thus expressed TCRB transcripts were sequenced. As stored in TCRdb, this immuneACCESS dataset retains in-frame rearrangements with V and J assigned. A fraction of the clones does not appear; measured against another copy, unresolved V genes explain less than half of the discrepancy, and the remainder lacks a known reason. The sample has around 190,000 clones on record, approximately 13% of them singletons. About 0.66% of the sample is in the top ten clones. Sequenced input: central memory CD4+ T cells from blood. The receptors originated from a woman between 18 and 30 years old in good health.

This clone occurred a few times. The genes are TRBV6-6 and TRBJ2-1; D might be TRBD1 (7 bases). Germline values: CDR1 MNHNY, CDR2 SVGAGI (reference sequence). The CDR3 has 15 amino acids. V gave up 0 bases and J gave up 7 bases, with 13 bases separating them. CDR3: CASSYSQGGRNEQFF. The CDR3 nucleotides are TGTGCCAGCAGTTACTCCCAGGGGGGAAGGAATGAGCAGTTCTTC.

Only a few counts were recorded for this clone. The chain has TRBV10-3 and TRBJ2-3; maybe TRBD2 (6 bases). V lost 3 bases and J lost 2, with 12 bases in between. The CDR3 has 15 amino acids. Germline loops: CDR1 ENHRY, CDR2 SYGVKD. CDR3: CAISEGSGVTDTQYF. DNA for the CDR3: TGTGCCATCAGTGAAGGTAGCGGTGTCACAGATACGCAGTATTTT.

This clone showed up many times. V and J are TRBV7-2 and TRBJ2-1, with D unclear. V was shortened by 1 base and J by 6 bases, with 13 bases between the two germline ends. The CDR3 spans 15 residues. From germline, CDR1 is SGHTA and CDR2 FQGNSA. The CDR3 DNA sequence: TGTGCCAGCAGCTTAGACTATAGTGGTGCCAATGAGCAGTTCTTC. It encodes CASSLDYSGANEQFF.

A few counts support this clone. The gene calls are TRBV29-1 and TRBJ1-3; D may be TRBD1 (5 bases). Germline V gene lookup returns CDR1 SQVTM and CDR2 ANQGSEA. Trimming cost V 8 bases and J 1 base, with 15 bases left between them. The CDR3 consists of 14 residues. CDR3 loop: CSMTPRGSGNTIYF. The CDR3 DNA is TGCAGCATGACCCCGCGGGGGTCTGGAAACACCATATATTTT.

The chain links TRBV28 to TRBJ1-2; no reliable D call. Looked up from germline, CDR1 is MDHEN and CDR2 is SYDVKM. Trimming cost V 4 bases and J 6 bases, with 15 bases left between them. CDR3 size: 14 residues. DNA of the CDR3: TGTGCCAGCAGTTCGGATATTCGGGTTGATGGCTACACCTTC. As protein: CASSSDIRVDGYTF.

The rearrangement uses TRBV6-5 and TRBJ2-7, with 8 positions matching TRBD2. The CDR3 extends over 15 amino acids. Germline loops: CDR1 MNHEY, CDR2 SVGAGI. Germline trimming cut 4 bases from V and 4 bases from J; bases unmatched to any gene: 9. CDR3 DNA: TGTGCCAGCAGTTCAGAGTTTAGCGGGAAGTACGAGCAGTACTTC. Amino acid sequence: CASSSEFSGKYEQYF.

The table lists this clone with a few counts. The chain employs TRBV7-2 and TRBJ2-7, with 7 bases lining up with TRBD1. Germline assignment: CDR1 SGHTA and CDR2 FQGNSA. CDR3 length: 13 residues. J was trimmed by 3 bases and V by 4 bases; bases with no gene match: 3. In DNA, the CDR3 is TGTGCCAGCAGCTCGGGACAGAACTACGAGCAGTACTTC. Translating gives CASSSGQNYEQYF.

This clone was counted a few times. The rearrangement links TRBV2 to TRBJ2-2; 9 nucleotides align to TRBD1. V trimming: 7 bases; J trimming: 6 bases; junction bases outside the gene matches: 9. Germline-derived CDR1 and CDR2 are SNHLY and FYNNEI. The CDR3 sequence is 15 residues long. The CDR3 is CASTVLQGASGELFF. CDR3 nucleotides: TGTGCCAGCACCGTCCTACAGGGGGCTTCCGGGGAGCTGTTTTTT.

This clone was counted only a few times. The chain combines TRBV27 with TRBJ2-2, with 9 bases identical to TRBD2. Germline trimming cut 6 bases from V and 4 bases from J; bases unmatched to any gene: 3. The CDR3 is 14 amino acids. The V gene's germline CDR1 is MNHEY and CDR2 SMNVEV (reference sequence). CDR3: CASRGTSPTGELFF. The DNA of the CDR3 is TGTGCCAGCAGGGGGACTAGCCCCACCGGGGAGCTGTTTTTT.

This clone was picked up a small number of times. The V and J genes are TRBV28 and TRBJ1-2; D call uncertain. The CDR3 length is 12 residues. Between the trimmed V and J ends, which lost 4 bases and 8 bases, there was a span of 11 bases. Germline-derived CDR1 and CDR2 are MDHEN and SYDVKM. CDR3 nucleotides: TGTGCCAGCAGTTGGCGGATAGGAGGCTACACCTTC. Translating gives CASSWRIGGYTF.

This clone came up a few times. The chain's CDR3 is CASSAAQGYNYGYTF. CDR3 in DNA: TGTGCCAGCAGCGCCGCACAGGGGTATAACTATGGCTACACCTTC. This chain connects TRBV9 to TRBJ1-2; TRBD1 aligns across 7 bases. The J segment lost 1 base and the V segment lost 3 bases, leaving 6 bases of the junction unmatched. Per germline, CDR1 SGDLS and CDR2 YYNGEE. The CDR3 is made up of 15 amino acids. The full variable domain, with the rest looked up from reference TRBV9 and TRBJ1-2, is DSGVTQTPKHLITATGQRVTLRCSPRSGDLSVYWYQQSLDQGLQFLIQYYNGEERAKGNILERFSAQQFPDLHSELNLSSLELGDSALYFCASSAAQGYNYGYTFGSGTRLTVV.

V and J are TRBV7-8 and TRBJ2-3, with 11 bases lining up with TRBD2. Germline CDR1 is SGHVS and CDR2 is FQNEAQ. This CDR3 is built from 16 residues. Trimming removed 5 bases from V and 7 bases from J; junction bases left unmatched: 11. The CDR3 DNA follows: TGTGCCAGCAGCCTTAGCGGGAGGGCCTTTTCATATACGCAGTATTTT. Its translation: CASSLSGRAFSYTQYF.

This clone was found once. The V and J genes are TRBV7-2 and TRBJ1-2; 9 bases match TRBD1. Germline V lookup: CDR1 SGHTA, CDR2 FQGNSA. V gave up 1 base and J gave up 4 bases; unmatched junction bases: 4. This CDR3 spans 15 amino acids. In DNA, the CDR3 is TGTGCCAGCAGCTTAGACAGGGGGCAGGGCTATGGCTACACCTTC. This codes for CASSLDRGQGYGYTF.

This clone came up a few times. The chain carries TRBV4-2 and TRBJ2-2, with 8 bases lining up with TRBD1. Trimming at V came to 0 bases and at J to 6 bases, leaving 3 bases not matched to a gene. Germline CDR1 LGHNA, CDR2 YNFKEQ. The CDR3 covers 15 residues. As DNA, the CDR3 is TGTGCCAGCAGCCAAGACGGACAGGGCCCCGGGGAGCTGTTTTTT. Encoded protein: CASSQDGQGPGELFF.

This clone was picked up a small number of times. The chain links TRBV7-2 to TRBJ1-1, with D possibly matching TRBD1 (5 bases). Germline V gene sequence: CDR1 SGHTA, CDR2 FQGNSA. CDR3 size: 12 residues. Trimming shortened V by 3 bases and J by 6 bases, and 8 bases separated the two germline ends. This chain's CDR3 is CASSFSRAEAFF. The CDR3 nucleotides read TGTGCCAGCAGCTTCAGCAGGGCTGAAGCTTTCTTT.

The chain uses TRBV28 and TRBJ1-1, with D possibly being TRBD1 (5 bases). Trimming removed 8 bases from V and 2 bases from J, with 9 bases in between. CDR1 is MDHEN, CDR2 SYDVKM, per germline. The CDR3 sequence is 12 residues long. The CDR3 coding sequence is TGTGCCAGCGACCGGACAAACACTGAAGCTTTCTTT. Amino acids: CASDRTNTEAFF.

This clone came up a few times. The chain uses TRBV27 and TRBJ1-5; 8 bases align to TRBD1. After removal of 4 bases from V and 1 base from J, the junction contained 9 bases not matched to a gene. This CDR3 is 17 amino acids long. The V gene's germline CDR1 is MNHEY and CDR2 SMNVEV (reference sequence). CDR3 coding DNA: TGTGCCAGCAGTTCCTCCCTCAGGGGGCCAAGCAATCAGCCCCAGCATTTT. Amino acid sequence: CASSSSLRGPSNQPQHF.

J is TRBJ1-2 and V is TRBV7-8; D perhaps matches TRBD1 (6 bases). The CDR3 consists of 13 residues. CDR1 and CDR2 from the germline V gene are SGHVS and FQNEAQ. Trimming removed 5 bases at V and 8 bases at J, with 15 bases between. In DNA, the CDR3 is TGTGCCAGCAGCGTCGGACAGTTCTTGGGCTACACCTTC. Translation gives CASSVGQFLGYTF.

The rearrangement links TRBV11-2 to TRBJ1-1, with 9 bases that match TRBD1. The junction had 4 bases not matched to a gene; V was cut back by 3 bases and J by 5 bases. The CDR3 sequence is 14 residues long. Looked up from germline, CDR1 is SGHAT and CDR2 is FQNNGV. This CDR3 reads CASSFLTGGTEAFF. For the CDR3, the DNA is TGTGCCAGCAGCTTCCTGACAGGGGGTACTGAAGCTTTCTTT.

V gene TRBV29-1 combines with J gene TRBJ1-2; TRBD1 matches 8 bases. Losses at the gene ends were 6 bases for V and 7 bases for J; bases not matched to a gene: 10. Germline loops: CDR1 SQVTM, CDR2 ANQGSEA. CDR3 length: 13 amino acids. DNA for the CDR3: TGCAGCGTCGGCCCAGGGGGCCAGGCTGGCTACACCTTC. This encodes CSVGPGGQAGYTF.

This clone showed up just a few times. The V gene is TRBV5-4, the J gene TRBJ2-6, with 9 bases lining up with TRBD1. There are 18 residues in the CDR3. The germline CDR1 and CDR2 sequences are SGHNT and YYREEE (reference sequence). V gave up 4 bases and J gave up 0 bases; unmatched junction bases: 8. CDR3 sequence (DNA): TGTGCCAGCAGCCGTCCCGGGACAGGGTACTCTGGGGCCAACGTCCTGACTTTC. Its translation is CASSRPGTGYSGANVLTF.

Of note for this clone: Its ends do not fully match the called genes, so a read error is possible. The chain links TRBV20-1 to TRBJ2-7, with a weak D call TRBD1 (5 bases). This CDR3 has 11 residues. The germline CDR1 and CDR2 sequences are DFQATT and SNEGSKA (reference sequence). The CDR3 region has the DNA TGCAGTGCTAGAGATCGGATAGCTGGGGCCTTC. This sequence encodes CSARDRIAGAF.

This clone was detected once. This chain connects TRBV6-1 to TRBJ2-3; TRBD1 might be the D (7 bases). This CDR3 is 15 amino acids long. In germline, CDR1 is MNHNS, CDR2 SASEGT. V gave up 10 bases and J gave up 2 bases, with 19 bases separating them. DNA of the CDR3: TGTGCCACCCGGGGGCCGGGACAGATCACAGATACGCAGTATTTT. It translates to CATRGPGQITDTQYF.

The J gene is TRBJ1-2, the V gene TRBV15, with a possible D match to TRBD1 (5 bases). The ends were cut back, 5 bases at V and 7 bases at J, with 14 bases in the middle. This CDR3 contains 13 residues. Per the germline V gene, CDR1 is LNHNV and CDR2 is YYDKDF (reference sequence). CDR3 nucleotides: TGTGCCACCAGCGGCAACAGGCGGACTGGCTACACCTTC. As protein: CATSGNRRTGYTF.

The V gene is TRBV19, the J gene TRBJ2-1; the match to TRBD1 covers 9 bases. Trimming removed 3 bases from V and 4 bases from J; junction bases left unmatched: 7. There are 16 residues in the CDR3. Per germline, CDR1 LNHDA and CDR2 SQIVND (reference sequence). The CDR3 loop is CASSITGTGIYNEQFF. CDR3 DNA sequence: TGTGCCAGTAGTATTACCGGGACAGGGATTTACAATGAGCAGTTCTTC. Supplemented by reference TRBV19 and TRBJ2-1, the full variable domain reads DGGITQSPKYLFRKEGQNVTLSCEQNLNHDAMYWYRQDPGQGLRLIYYSQIVNDFQKGDIAEGYSVSREKKESFPLTVTSAQKNPTAFYLCASSITGTGIYNEQFFGPGTRLTVL.

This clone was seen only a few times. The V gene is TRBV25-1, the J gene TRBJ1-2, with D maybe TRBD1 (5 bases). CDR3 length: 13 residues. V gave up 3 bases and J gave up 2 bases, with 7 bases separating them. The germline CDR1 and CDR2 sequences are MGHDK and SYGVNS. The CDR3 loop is CASSDDRNYGYTF. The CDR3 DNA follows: TGTGCCAGCAGTGACGACAGAAACTATGGCTACACCTTC.

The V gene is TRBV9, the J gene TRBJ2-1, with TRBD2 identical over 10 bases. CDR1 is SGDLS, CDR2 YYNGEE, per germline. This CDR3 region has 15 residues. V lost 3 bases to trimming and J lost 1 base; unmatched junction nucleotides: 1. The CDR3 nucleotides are TGTGCCAGCAGCGAGGGACTAGCGTCCTACAATGAGCAGTTCTTC. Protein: CASSEGLASYNEQFF.